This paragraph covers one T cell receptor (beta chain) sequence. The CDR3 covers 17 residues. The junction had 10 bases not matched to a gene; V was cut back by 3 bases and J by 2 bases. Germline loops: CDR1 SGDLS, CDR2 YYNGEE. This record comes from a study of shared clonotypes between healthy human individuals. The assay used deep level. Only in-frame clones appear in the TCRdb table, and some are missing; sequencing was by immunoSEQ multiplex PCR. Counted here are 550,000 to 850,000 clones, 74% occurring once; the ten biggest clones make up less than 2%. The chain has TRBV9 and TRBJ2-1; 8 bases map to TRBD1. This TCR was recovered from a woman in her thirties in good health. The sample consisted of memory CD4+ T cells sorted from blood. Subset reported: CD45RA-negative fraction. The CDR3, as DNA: TGTGCCAGCAGCGCAGCAAAACCGGGACAGGCCTACAATGAGCAGTTCTTC. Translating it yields CASSAAKPGQAYNEQFF.